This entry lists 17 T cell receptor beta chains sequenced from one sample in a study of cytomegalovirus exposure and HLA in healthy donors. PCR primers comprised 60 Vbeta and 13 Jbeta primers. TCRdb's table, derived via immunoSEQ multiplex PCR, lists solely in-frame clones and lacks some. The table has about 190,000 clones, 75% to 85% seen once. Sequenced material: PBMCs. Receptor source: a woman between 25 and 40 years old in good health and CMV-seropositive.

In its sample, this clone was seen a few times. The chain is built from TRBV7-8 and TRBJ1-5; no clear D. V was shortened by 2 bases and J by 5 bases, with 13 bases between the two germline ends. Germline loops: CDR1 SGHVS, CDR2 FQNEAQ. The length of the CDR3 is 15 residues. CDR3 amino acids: CASSLSTLFDQPQHF. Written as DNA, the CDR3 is TGTGCCAGCAGCTTATCCACACTATTCGATCAGCCCCAGCATTTT.

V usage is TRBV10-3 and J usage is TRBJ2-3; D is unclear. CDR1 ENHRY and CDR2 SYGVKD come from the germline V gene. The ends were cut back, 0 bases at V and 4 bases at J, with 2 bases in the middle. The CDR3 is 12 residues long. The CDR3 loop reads CAISESSDTQYF. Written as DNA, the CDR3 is TGTGCCATCAGTGAGTCCTCAGATACGCAGTATTTT.

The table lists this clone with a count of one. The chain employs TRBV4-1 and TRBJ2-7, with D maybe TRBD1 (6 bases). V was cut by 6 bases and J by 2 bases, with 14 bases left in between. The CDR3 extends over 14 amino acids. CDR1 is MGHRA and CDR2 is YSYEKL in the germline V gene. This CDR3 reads CASSPRDITYEQYF. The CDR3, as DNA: TGCGCCAGCAGTCCTCGGGACATTACCTACGAGCAGTACTTC.

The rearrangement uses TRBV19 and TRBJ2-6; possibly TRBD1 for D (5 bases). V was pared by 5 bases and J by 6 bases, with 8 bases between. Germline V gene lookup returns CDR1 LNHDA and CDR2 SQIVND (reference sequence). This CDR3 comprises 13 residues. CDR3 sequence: CASSLQVANVLTF. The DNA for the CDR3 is TGTGCCAGTAGTTTACAGGTGGCCAACGTCCTGACTTTC. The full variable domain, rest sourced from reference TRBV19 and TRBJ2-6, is DGGITQSPKYLFRKEGQNVTLSCEQNLNHDAMYWYRQDPGQGLRLIYYSQIVNDFQKGDIAEGYSVSREKKESFPLTVTSAQKNPTAFYLCASSLQVANVLTFGAGSRLTVL.

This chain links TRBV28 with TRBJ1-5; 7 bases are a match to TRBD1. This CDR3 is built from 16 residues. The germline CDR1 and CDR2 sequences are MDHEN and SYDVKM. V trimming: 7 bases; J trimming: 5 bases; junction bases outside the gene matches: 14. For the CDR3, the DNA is TGTGCCAGCAATAAACCGACAGGGTGGGAGGATCAGCCCCAGCATTTT. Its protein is CASNKPTGWEDQPQHF. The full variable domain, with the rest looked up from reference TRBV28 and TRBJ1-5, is DVKVTQSSRYLVKRTGEKVFLECVQDMDHENMFWYRQDPGLGLRLIYFSYDVKMKEKGDIPEGYSVSREKKERFSLILESASTNQTSMYLCASNKPTGWEDQPQHFGDGTRLSIL.

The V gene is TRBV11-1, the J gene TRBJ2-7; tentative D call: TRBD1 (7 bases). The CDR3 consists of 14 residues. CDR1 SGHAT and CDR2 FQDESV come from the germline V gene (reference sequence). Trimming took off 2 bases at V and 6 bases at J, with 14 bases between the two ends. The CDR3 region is CASSLLSQGGEQYF. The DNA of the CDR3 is TGTGCCAGCAGCTTACTCTCCCAGGGGGGCGAGCAGTACTTC.

The CDR3 coding sequence is TGTGCCAGCAGTTTATTCCTTAGCTCCTATAATTCACCCCTCCACTTT. This encodes CASSLFLSSYNSPLHF. V gene TRBV28 combines with J gene TRBJ1-6; D remains unclear. There are 16 residues in the CDR3. CDR1 and CDR2 from the germline V gene are MDHEN and SYDVKM. The germline V and J ends were trimmed by 1 base and 0 bases, with 7 bases remaining between them. Combining the CDR3 with reference TRBV28 and TRBJ1-6 gives the whole variable domain DVKVTQSSRYLVKRTGEKVFLECVQDMDHENMFWYRQDPGLGLRLIYFSYDVKMKEKGDIPEGYSVSREKKERFSLILESASTNQTSMYLCASSLFLSSYNSPLHFGNGTRLTVT.

The CDR3 loop is CASRPTAGRYGYTF. The CDR3 nucleotides read TGCGCCAGCAGACCGACAGCGGGGCGCTATGGCTACACCTTC. This rearrangement joins TRBV5-1 to TRBJ1-2; perhaps TRBD1 as D (5 bases). V shed 5 bases and J shed 4 bases, with 15 bases lying between them. The CDR3 loop spans 14 amino acids. In germline, CDR1 is SGHRS, CDR2 YFSETQ.

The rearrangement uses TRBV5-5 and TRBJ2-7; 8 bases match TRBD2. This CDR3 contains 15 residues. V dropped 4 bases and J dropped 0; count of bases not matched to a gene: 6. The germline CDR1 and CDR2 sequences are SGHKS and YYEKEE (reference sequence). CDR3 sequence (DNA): TGTGCCAGCAGCGCGAGCGGGGGCCTCTCCTACGAGCAGTACTTC. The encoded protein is CASSASGGLSYEQYF.

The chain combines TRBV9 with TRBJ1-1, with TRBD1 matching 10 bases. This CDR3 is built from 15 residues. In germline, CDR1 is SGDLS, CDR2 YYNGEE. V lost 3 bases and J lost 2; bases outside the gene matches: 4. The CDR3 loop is CASSARTGGNTEAFF. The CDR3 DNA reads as TGTGCCAGCAGCGCCCGGACAGGGGGAAACACTGAAGCTTTCTTT.

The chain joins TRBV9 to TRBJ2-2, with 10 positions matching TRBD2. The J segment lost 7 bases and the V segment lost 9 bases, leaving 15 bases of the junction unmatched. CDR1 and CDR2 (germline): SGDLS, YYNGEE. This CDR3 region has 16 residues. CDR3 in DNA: TGTGCCACCGGAGGGGAGCGGGGGGGCCCGGACGGGGAGCTGTTTTTT. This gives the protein CATGGERGGPDGELFF.

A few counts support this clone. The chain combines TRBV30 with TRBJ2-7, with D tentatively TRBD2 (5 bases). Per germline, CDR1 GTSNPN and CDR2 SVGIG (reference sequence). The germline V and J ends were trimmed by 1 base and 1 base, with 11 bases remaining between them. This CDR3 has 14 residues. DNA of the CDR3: TGTGCCTGGAGTGGTAGGAGGCCATCCTACGAGCAGTACTTC. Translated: CAWSGRRPSYEQYF.

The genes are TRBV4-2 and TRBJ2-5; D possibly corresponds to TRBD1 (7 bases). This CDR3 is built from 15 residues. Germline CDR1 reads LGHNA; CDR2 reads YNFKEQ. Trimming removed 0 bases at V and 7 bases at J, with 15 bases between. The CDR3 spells CASSQEKEGAGTQYF. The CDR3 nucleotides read TGTGCCAGCAGCCAAGAAAAGGAGGGGGCGGGGACCCAGTACTTC.

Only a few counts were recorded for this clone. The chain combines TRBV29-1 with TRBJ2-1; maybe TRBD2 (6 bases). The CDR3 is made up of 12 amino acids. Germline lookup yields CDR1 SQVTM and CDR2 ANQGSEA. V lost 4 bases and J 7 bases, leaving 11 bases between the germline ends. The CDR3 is CSVVAGINEQFF. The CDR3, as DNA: TGCAGCGTTGTCGCGGGAATTAATGAGCAGTTCTTC.

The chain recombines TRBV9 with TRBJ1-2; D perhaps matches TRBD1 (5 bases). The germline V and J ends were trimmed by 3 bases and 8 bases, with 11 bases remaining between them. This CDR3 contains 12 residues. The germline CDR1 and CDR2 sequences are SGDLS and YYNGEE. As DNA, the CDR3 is TGTGCCAGCAGCGCCCAGGGTTGGGGCTACACCTTC. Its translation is CASSAQGWGYTF.

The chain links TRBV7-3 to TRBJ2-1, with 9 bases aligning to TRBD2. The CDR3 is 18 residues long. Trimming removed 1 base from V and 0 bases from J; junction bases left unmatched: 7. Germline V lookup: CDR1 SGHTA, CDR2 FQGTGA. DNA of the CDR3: TGTGCCAGCAGCTTAATTAGCGGGAGAGCCCTCTCCTACAATGAGCAGTTCTTC. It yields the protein CASSLISGRALSYNEQFF.

The CDR3 sequence is CASSIVLQAKNIQYF. The CDR3 bases are TGTGCCAGTAGTATAGTGCTACAGGCCAAAAACATTCAGTACTTC. The rearrangement links TRBV19 to TRBJ2-4; the D is unclear. Germline V gene data show CDR1 as LNHDA and CDR2 as SQIVND (reference sequence). The CDR3 has 15 amino acids. The V gene lost 1 base and the J gene lost 1 base, with 8 bases spanning the gap.